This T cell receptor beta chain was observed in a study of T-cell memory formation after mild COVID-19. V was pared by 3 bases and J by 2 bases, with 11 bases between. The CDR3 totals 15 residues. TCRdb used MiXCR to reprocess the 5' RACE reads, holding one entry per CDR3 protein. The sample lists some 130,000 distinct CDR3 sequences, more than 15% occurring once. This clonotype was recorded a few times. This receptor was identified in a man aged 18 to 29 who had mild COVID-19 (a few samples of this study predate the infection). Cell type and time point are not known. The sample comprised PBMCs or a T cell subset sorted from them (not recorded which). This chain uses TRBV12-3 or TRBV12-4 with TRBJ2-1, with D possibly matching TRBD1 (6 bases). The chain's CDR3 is CASSFRSGAYNEQFF. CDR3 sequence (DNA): TGTGCCAGCAGTTTTAGGTCAGGGGCCTACAATGAGCAGTTCTTC.